This entry features one T cell receptor (beta chain) sequence. This record comes from a study of shared clonotypes between healthy human individuals. Assay: immunoSEQ multiplex PCR; the TCRdb copy retains only in-frame clones and omits some. The table records approximately 700,000 clones, roughly 72% of them present only once. The CDR3 sequence is 16 residues long. Germline trimming cut 3 bases from V and 2 bases from J; bases unmatched to any gene: 7. Germline V CDR1 and CDR2: MNHEY, SMNVEV (reference sequence). Sequencing input: memory CD4+ T cells sorted from blood. Subset indicated: CD45RA-negative fraction. This receptor was obtained from a woman in her twenties or thirties in good health. The rearrangement links TRBV27 to TRBJ1-5, with 7 nucleotides matching TRBD1. CDR3: CASSFLPGGGNQPQHF. The CDR3 region has the DNA TGTGCCAGCAGTTTCCTTCCAGGGGGTGGCAATCAGCCCCAGCATTTT.